This T cell receptor beta chain was observed in a study of T-cell reconstitution after alpha-beta-depleted transplantation in children. This clonotype was seen more than once but under ten times. The antigen is not known. Findings and caveats of the study: Where some patients showed high TCRbeta diversity at day 60, it came from recipient T cells and thymic progenitors that had survived. In patients about two months after transplant, alpha-beta T cells reportedly arose from several hundred expanded graft clones. From newly produced T cells came most of the T-cell counts and diversity one year after transplant.

V lost 6 bases and J lost 0, with 6 bases in between. CDR1 and CDR2 from the germline V gene are SNHLY and FYNNEI. The CDR3 has 12 amino acids. For TCRbeta, the library was prepared with unique molecular identifiers. TCRdb passed the PCR reads through MiXCR, listing each CDR3 protein once. The sample comprises approximately 31,000 distinct CDR3 sequences, under 8% of which are singletons, and roughly 27% rests with the top ten. Sequencing was performed on peripheral blood, taken 60 days after TCRalphabeta/CD19-depleted stem cell transplant. The chain employs TRBV2 and TRBJ2-7; no clear D. The TCR sequence derives from a child under two years old who had a stem cell transplant for acute myeloid leukemia, so the T cells may come from the graft donor. In DNA, the CDR3 is TGTGCCAGCAGCTGGAGCTCCTACGAGCAGTACTTC. Translation gives CASSWSSYEQYF.